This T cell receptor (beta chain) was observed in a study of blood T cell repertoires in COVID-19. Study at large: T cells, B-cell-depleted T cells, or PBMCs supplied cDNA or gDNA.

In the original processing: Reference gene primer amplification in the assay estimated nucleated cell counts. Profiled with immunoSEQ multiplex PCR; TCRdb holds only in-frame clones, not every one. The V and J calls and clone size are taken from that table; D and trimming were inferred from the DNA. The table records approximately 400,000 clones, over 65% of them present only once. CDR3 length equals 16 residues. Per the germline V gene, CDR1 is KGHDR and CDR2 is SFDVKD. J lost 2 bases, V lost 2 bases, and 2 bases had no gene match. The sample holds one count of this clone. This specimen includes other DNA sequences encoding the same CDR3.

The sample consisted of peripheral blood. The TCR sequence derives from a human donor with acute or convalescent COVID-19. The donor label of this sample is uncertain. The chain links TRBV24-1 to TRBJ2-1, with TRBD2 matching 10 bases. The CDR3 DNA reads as TGTGCCACCAGTGATTCCGGGACTAGCGCCTACAATGAGCAGTTCTTC. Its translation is CATSDSGTSAYNEQFF.